The entry below gives a single T cell receptor (beta chain) sequence along with its context. The source of the sample is a study of blood T cell repertoires in COVID-19. About the study: Donors in the United States, Italy and Spain gave samples during acute or convalescent COVID-19. Sources were T cells, B-cell-depleted T cells, or PBMCs; the material itself was cDNA or gDNA.

In the original analysis: Amplification of reference gene primers provided the estimated nucleated cell counts. Here immunoSEQ multiplex PCR was the method, and the copy in TCRdb shows in-frame clones only, minus some. V, J and clone size are those of that table, while D and trimming were read from the DNA. The data contain about 190,000 clones, approximately 79% of them singletons. The TCR was taken from a man in his forties or fifties who had recovered from COVID-19. The sample taken for sequencing was peripheral blood.

CDR3 sequence (DNA): TGTGCCAGCAGCCAACATAATCAGCCCCAGCATTTT. Translating gives CASSQHNQPQHF. The V gene is TRBV3-1 (or the pseudogene TRBV3-2), the J gene TRBJ1-5, with D uncertain. The V and J ends lost 2 bases and 4 bases respectively, with 3 bases between them. The CDR3 consists of 12 residues. Looked up from germline, CDR1 is LGHDT and CDR2 is YNNKEL (reference sequence).